These 10 T cell receptor beta chains came from one sample sequenced in a study of blood T cells in healthy people across ages. Primers used in a second PCR of roughly 7 to 12 cycles were a sample-barcoded 5' primer and a J-beta primer mix. TCRdb passed the 5' RACE reads through MiXCR, listing each CDR3 protein once. The data contain around 620,000 distinct CDR3 sequences, approximately 27% of them seen just once; the ten biggest clones take up under 20%. The sequencing sample was made of blood. Receptors were obtained from a woman in her 70s in good health.

The rearrangement joins TRBV14 to TRBJ2-1, with no clear D. V shed 0 bases and J shed 2 bases, with 5 bases lying between them. CDR3 size: 14 residues. CDR1 and CDR2 from the germline V gene are SGHDN and FVKESK. The CDR3 reads CASSQEFPYNEQFF. The DNA of the CDR3 is TGTGCCAGCAGCCAAGAGTTCCCCTACAATGAGCAGTTCTTC.

This chain links TRBV20-1 with TRBJ2-5; D is unresolved. V was trimmed by 1 base and J by 1 base, leaving 10 bases between them. This CDR3 contains 14 residues. Germline V gene lookup returns CDR1 DFQATT and CDR2 SNEGSKA (reference sequence). DNA of the CDR3: TGCAGTGCTAGAGTGCCCGGACGCCAAGAGACCCAGTACTTC. It specifies CSARVPGRQETQYF.

This clonotype was seen many times. The rearrangement joins TRBV6-2 or TRBV6-3 to TRBJ2-2; D uncertain. This CDR3 is 12 amino acids long. Germline lookup yields CDR1 MNHEY and CDR2 SVGEGT. V shed 4 bases and J shed 4 bases, with 4 bases lying between them. In DNA, the CDR3 is TGTGCCAGCAGTTCCCGCACCGGGGAGCTGTTTTTT. It specifies CASSSRTGELFF.

This clonotype was observed a handful of times. The genes are TRBV6-5 and TRBJ2-6; D gene uncertain. Looked up from germline, CDR1 is MNHEY and CDR2 is SVGAGI. Trimming cost V 7 bases and J 4 bases, with 14 bases left between them. The CDR3 extends over 15 amino acids. The CDR3 is CASKDLSGGANVLTF. The CDR3 region has the DNA TGTGCCAGCAAGGACCTCTCTGGGGGGGCCAACGTCCTGACTTTC.

This clonotype was counted a few times. The V call is TRBV20-1, the J call TRBJ2-7; no firm D call. The CDR3 contains 15 residues. CDR1 is DFQATT, CDR2 SNEGSKA, per germline (reference sequence). The V end lost 0 bases, the J end lost 1 base, and 13 bases lay between the germline ends. The CDR3 loop reads CSARDWAGTSYEQYF. The CDR3 nucleotides read TGCAGTGCTAGAGATTGGGCAGGCACATCCTACGAGCAGTACTTC.

The chain combines TRBV10-3 with TRBJ2-1; possibly TRBD1 for D (7 bases). The CDR3 length is 14 residues. V was shortened by 7 bases and J by 5 bases, with 15 bases between the two germline ends. CDR1 and CDR2 (germline): ENHRY, SYGVKD. The CDR3 coding sequence is TGTGCCATCACCGACAGGGAGGCTGACAATGAGCAGTTCTTC. Translation: CAITDREADNEQFF.

The V and J genes are TRBV2 and TRBJ1-2; tentative D call: TRBD1 (5 bases). The V gene lost 9 bases and the J gene lost 6 bases, with 26 bases spanning the gap. Germline lookup yields CDR1 SNHLY and CDR2 FYNNEI. The CDR3 covers 16 residues. CDR3 sequence reads: CARVTGTQTPRHGYTF. Written as DNA, the CDR3 is TGTGCCAGAGTCACCGGGACGCAAACCCCCCGACATGGCTACACCTTC.

This clonotype was recorded a few times. The chain combines TRBV7-3 with TRBJ2-1, with TRBD2 matching over 8 bases. CDR3 length: 15 residues. Per the germline V gene, CDR1 is SGHTA and CDR2 is FQGTGA. V trimming: 7 bases; J trimming: 6 bases; junction bases outside the gene matches: 11. DNA for the CDR3: TGTGCCAGCACCACAGGTCGGGGGGGTCGCAATGAGCAGTTCTTC. Its translation: CASTTGRGGRNEQFF.

The gene calls are TRBV6-5 and TRBJ1-2, with 9 bases identical to TRBD1. The CDR3 has 15 residues. From germline, CDR1 is MNHEY and CDR2 SVGAGI. V gave up 5 bases and J gave up 0 bases; unmatched junction bases: 4. CDR3 nucleotide sequence: TGTGCCAGCAGTCGGACAGGGGTTACTAACTATGGCTACACCTTC. It translates to CASSRTGVTNYGYTF.

The sample holds a few counts of this clonotype. V and J are TRBV7-9 and TRBJ2-5; D is possibly TRBD1 (6 bases). From germline, CDR1 is SEHNR and CDR2 FQNEAQ (reference sequence). The CDR3 is 15 residues long. V was clipped by 4 bases and J by 2 bases, with 14 bases between them. The CDR3, as DNA: TGTGCCAGCAGCTCGACCCCGGGACAACAAGAGACCCAGTACTTC. Its translation: CASSSTPGQQETQYF. Supplemented by reference TRBV7-9 and TRBJ2-5, the full variable domain reads DTGVSQNPRHKITKRGQNVTFRCDPISEHNRLYWYRQTLGQGPEFLTYFQNEAQLEKSRLLSDRFSAERPKGSFSTLEIQRTEQGDSAMYLCASSSTPGQQETQYFGPGTRLLVL.